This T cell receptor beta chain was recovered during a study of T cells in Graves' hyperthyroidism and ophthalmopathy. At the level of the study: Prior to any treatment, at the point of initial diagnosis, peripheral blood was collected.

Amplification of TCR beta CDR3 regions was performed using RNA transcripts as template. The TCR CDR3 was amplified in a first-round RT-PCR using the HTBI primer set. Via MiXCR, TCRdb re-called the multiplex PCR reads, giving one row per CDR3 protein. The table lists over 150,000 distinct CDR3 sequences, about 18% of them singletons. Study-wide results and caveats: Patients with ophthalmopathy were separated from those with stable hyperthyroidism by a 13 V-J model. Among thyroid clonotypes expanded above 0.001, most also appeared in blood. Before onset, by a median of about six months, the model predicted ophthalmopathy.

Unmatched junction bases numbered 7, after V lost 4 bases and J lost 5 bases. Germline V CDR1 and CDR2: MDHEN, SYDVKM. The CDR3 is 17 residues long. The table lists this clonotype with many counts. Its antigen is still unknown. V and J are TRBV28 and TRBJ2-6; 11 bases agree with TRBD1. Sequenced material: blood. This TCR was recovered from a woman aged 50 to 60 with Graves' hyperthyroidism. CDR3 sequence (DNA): TGTGCCAGCAGTTCAGGACAGGGGGCAATCAGGGCCAACGTCCTGACTTTC. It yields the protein CASSSGQGAIRANVLTF.